The rows below give T cell receptor beta chains drawn from one sample of a study of human T cells and chemical hapten exposure. TCRdb re-called the RACE reads through MiXCR, storing one row per CDR3 protein. The table includes about 190,000 distinct CDR3 sequences, about 25% detected once. The sequencing here drew on whole blood, taken in connection with sensitization to the hapten diphenylcyclopropenone (DPC). The receptors come from a woman between 35 and 50 years old with alopecia areata. Some clones in this sample may be carry-over from other donors' samples. The CDR3 runs from the conserved cysteine through the conserved F or W. A D gene is named only where the DNA matches it firmly. Size is omitted from some rows. Given values are once, few, many or a class for expanded clones.

j_call: TRBJ1-1; v_call: TRBV7-8; clone_size: -; d_call: -; cdr3_aa: CASSLSRGSARNTEAFF; cdr3_nt: TGTGCCAGCAGCTTATCACGGGGGAGCGCTCGGAACACTGAAGCTTTCTTT
j_call: TRBJ2-7; v_call: TRBV6-1; clone_size: few; d_call: TRBD1; cdr3_aa: CASSEALGTGWEQYF; cdr3_nt: TGTGCCAGCAGTGAAGCGCTGGGGACAGGGTGGGAGCAGTACTTC
j_call: TRBJ2-7; v_call: TRBV2; clone_size: -; d_call: -; cdr3_aa: CASAVLGQSYEQYF; cdr3_nt: TGTGCCAGCGCTGTACTGGGTCAATCCTACGAGCAGTACTTC
j_call: TRBJ2-2; v_call: TRBV6-2/TRBV6-3; clone_size: -; d_call: -; cdr3_aa: CASSKDRLNTGELFF; cdr3_nt: TGTGCCAGCAGTAAGGACAGATTGAACACCGGGGAGCTGTTTTTT
j_call: TRBJ1-1; v_call: TRBV7-2; clone_size: -; d_call: -; cdr3_aa: CASSPFTEAFF; cdr3_nt: TGTGCCAGCAGCCCCTTCACCGAAGCTTTCTTT
j_call: TRBJ2-7; v_call: TRBV7-2; clone_size: -; d_call: -; cdr3_aa: CASSLPAWQGYEQYF; cdr3_nt: TGTGCCAGCAGCTTACCTGCCTGGCAGGGGTACGAGCAGTACTTC
j_call: TRBJ2-7; v_call: TRBV7-2; clone_size: -; d_call: TRBD1; cdr3_aa: CASRPGQGSYEQYF; cdr3_nt: TGTGCCAGCAGACCGGGACAGGGATCCTACGAGCAGTACTTC
j_call: TRBJ2-1; v_call: TRBV6-6; clone_size: -; d_call: -; cdr3_aa: CASSSEGLSYNEQFF; cdr3_nt: TGTGCCAGCAGTTCCGAGGGACTTAGCTACAATGAGCAGTTCTTC
j_call: TRBJ2-7; v_call: TRBV28; clone_size: -; d_call: TRBD1; cdr3_aa: CASLPGQGNYEQYF; cdr3_nt: TGTGCCAGCTTACCGGGACAGGGTAACTACGAGCAGTACTTC
j_call: TRBJ1-6; v_call: TRBV6-5; clone_size: -; d_call: -; cdr3_aa: CASSSTPTLYNSPLHF; cdr3_nt: TGTGCCAGCAGTTCCACCCCGACACTATATAATTCACCCCTCCACTTT
j_call: TRBJ2-7; v_call: TRBV24-1; clone_size: many; d_call: -; cdr3_aa: CATSDSTHPDQYF; cdr3_nt: TGTGCCACCAGTGATTCGACCCACCCAGATCAGTACTTC
j_call: TRBJ2-5; v_call: TRBV6-4; clone_size: few; d_call: -; cdr3_aa: CASSDVPPQSPETQYF; cdr3_nt: TGTGCCAGCAGTGACGTCCCCCCCCAGTCGCCCGAGACCCAGTACTTC
j_call: TRBJ2-1; v_call: TRBV5-1; clone_size: few; d_call: -; cdr3_aa: CASSLGTGPLPNEQFF; cdr3_nt: TGCGCCAGCAGCTTAGGGACGGGCCCTCTTCCCAATGAGCAGTTCTTC
j_call: TRBJ2-5; v_call: TRBV29-1; clone_size: -; d_call: -; cdr3_aa: CSVEAAQETQYF; cdr3_nt: TGCAGCGTTGAGGCGGCCCAAGAGACCCAGTACTTC
j_call: TRBJ1-2; v_call: TRBV9; clone_size: few; d_call: TRBD1; cdr3_aa: CASSVGRTGSSGYTF; cdr3_nt: TGTGCCAGCAGCGTAGGACGGACAGGCTCCTCCGGCTACACCTTC
j_call: TRBJ2-5; v_call: TRBV4-3; clone_size: few; d_call: -; cdr3_aa: CASSQGQWQETQYF; cdr3_nt: TGCGCCAGCAGCCAAGGACAGTGGCAAGAGACCCAGTACTTC
j_call: TRBJ2-1; v_call: TRBV5-1; clone_size: -; d_call: TRBD1; cdr3_aa: CASSSAGTAYNEQFF; cdr3_nt: TGCGCCAGCAGCTCGGCCGGGACAGCCTACAATGAGCAGTTCTTC
j_call: TRBJ2-1; v_call: TRBV7-9; clone_size: -; d_call: TRBD1; cdr3_aa: CASRRTGGGYNEQFF; cdr3_nt: TGTGCCAGCAGACGGACAGGGGGCGGGTACAATGAGCAGTTCTTC
j_call: TRBJ2-5; v_call: TRBV20-1; clone_size: -; d_call: TRBD2; cdr3_aa: CSAGPGTRIGETQYF; cdr3_nt: TGCAGTGCTGGACCTGGGACTAGGATTGGAGAGACCCAGTACTTC
j_call: TRBJ2-2; v_call: TRBV6-2/TRBV6-3; clone_size: -; d_call: -; cdr3_aa: CASSPRGNTGELFF; cdr3_nt: TGTGCCAGCAGTCCCCGGGGGAACACCGGGGAGCTGTTTTTT
j_call: TRBJ1-5; v_call: TRBV12-3/TRBV12-4; clone_size: -; d_call: -; cdr3_aa: CASSWGGHQPQHF; cdr3_nt: TGTGCCAGCAGTTGGGGGGGGCATCAGCCCCAGCATTTT
j_call: TRBJ2-1; v_call: TRBV7-2; clone_size: few; d_call: -; cdr3_aa: CASSLARDNEQFF; cdr3_nt: TGTGCCAGCAGCCTTGCGCGGGACAATGAGCAGTTCTTC
j_call: TRBJ2-1; v_call: TRBV11-2; clone_size: -; d_call: -; cdr3_aa: CASTKGLGIGQFF; cdr3_nt: TGTGCCAGCACCAAGGGGCTGGGAATAGGGCAGTTCTTC
j_call: TRBJ2-5; v_call: TRBV27; clone_size: -; d_call: -; cdr3_aa: CASRTDSREETQYF; cdr3_nt: TGTGCCAGCAGAACGGACAGCAGAGAAGAGACCCAGTACTTC
j_call: TRBJ2-7; v_call: TRBV24-1; clone_size: few; d_call: -; cdr3_aa: CATSDAGTYEQYF; cdr3_nt: TGTGCCACCAGTGATGCGGGAACCTACGAGCAGTACTTC
j_call: TRBJ1-1; v_call: TRBV5-4; clone_size: many; d_call: -; cdr3_aa: CASSLVNTEAFF; cdr3_nt: TGTGCCAGCAGCTTGGTGAACACTGAAGCTTTCTTT
j_call: TRBJ2-2; v_call: TRBV7-9; clone_size: -; d_call: -; cdr3_aa: CASSLVPDTQNTGELFF; cdr3_nt: TGTGCCAGCAGCTTAGTGCCCGACACTCAGAACACCGGGGAGCTGTTTTTT
j_call: TRBJ2-5; v_call: TRBV29-1; clone_size: -; d_call: -; cdr3_aa: CSVPGPDGETQYF; cdr3_nt: TGCAGCGTCCCCGGACCCGATGGGGAGACCCAGTACTTC
j_call: TRBJ2-7; v_call: TRBV10-3; clone_size: few; d_call: -; cdr3_aa: CAIGRDSYEQYF; cdr3_nt: TGTGCCATCGGCAGGGACTCCTACGAGCAGTACTTC
j_call: TRBJ1-6; v_call: TRBV9; clone_size: -; d_call: TRBD1; cdr3_aa: CASSFGQEQKYNSPLHF; cdr3_nt: TGTGCCAGCAGCTTTGGACAGGAACAAAAGTATAATTCACCCCTCCACTTT
j_call: TRBJ2-1; v_call: TRBV24-1; clone_size: -; d_call: -; cdr3_aa: CATSDLAAQGYNEQFF; cdr3_nt: TGTGCCACCAGTGATTTGGCTGCGCAGGGTTACAATGAGCAGTTCTTC
j_call: TRBJ1-1; v_call: TRBV5-1; clone_size: few; d_call: -; cdr3_aa: CASRSQVGTASEAFF; cdr3_nt: TGCGCCAGCCGGTCGCAAGTCGGAACGGCGAGTGAAGCTTTCTTT
j_call: TRBJ2-1; v_call: TRBV9; clone_size: few; d_call: TRBD2; cdr3_aa: CASSVASGGYNEQFF; cdr3_nt: TGTGCCAGCAGCGTAGCTAGCGGGGGATACAATGAGCAGTTCTTC
j_call: TRBJ1-1; v_call: TRBV3-1; clone_size: few; d_call: -; cdr3_aa: CASSQGLGQIALNTEAFF; cdr3_nt: TGTGCCAGCAGCCAAGGCCTGGGGCAGATAGCACTGAACACTGAAGCTTTCTTT
j_call: TRBJ1-2; v_call: TRBV6-5; clone_size: few; d_call: -; cdr3_aa: CATGGYQGVFGYTF; cdr3_nt: TGTGCCACCGGGGGGTACCAAGGAGTGTTCGGCTACACCTTC
j_call: TRBJ1-1; v_call: TRBV7-2; clone_size: -; d_call: -; cdr3_aa: CASGSYNTEAFF; cdr3_nt: TGTGCCAGCGGTAGTTATAACACTGAAGCTTTCTTT
j_call: TRBJ2-3; v_call: TRBV15; clone_size: few; d_call: TRBD1; cdr3_aa: CATSARDRGIVDTQYF; cdr3_nt: TGTGCCACCAGCGCGCGGGACAGGGGGATCGTAGATACGCAGTATTTT
j_call: TRBJ2-1; v_call: TRBV28; clone_size: -; d_call: TRBD1; cdr3_aa: CASRTGSHNEQFF; cdr3_nt: TGTGCCAGCAGGACAGGGTCCCACAATGAGCAGTTCTTC
j_call: TRBJ2-5; v_call: TRBV29-1; clone_size: -; d_call: TRBD1; cdr3_aa: CSAAGQGIAETQYF; cdr3_nt: TGCAGCGCGGCGGGACAGGGTATCGCGGAGACCCAGTACTTC
j_call: TRBJ2-1; v_call: TRBV27; clone_size: -; d_call: -; cdr3_aa: CASSLAGNYNEQFF; cdr3_nt: TGTGCCAGCAGTTTAGCGGGGAACTACAATGAGCAGTTCTTC
j_call: TRBJ1-5; v_call: TRBV4-1; clone_size: -; d_call: -; cdr3_aa: CASSQTLRANNQPQHF; cdr3_nt: TGCGCCAGCAGCCAAACCCTCCGGGCCAACAATCAGCCCCAGCATTTT
j_call: TRBJ1-5; v_call: TRBV5-1; clone_size: -; d_call: -; cdr3_aa: CASSWGRGHGGNQPQHF; cdr3_nt: TGCGCCAGCAGCTGGGGCCGGGGCCATGGCGGCAATCAGCCCCAGCATTTT
j_call: TRBJ2-5; v_call: TRBV6-2/TRBV6-3; clone_size: -; d_call: -; cdr3_aa: CASSYPEGARQETQYF; cdr3_nt: TGTGCCAGCAGTTATCCGGAAGGTGCCCGCCAAGAGACCCAGTACTTC
j_call: TRBJ2-7; v_call: TRBV3-1; clone_size: -; d_call: -; cdr3_aa: CASSQRVKDEQYF; cdr3_nt: TGTGCCAGCAGCCAAAGAGTAAAGGACGAGCAGTACTTC
j_call: TRBJ1-1; v_call: TRBV7-9; clone_size: few; d_call: -; cdr3_aa: CASSLDAEAFF; cdr3_nt: TGTGCCAGCAGCTTAGACGCTGAAGCTTTCTTT
j_call: TRBJ2-7; v_call: TRBV6-5; clone_size: few; d_call: -; cdr3_aa: CASSLGRVSYEQYF; cdr3_nt: TGTGCCAGCAGTTTGGGACGGGTGAGCTACGAGCAGTACTTC
j_call: TRBJ1-1; v_call: TRBV20-1; clone_size: -; d_call: -; cdr3_aa: CSARKGPEAFF; cdr3_nt: TGCAGTGCACGAAAGGGTCCCGAAGCTTTCTTT
j_call: TRBJ2-3; v_call: TRBV2; clone_size: -; d_call: -; cdr3_aa: CASSEGRLSTDTQYF; cdr3_nt: TGTGCCAGCAGTGAGGGCAGGTTAAGCACAGATACGCAGTATTTT
j_call: TRBJ2-6; v_call: TRBV24-1; clone_size: few; d_call: -; cdr3_aa: CATSEGGRSLGANVLTF; cdr3_nt: TGTGCCACCAGTGAAGGCGGCAGAAGCCTTGGGGCCAACGTCCTGACTTTC
j_call: TRBJ1-1; v_call: TRBV5-1; clone_size: few; d_call: -; cdr3_aa: CASSRGDSPNTEAFF; cdr3_nt: TGCGCCAGCAGCCGAGGGGACTCCCCGAACACTGAAGCTTTCTTT
j_call: TRBJ2-7; v_call: TRBV6-2/TRBV6-3; clone_size: -; d_call: TRBD2; cdr3_aa: CASRLAGVIHEQYF; cdr3_nt: TGTGCCAGCAGGTTGGCGGGAGTTATACACGAGCAGTACTTC
j_call: TRBJ2-3; v_call: TRBV12-3/TRBV12-4; clone_size: -; d_call: TRBD1; cdr3_aa: CASSWTGGGTDTQYF; cdr3_nt: TGTGCCAGCAGTTGGACAGGGGGCGGGACAGATACGCAGTATTTT
j_call: TRBJ2-3; v_call: TRBV4-3; clone_size: few; d_call: TRBD2; cdr3_aa: CASSQDNGLAGVTDTQYF; cdr3_nt: TGCGCCAGCAGCCAAGATAATGGACTAGCGGGAGTCACAGATACGCAGTATTTT